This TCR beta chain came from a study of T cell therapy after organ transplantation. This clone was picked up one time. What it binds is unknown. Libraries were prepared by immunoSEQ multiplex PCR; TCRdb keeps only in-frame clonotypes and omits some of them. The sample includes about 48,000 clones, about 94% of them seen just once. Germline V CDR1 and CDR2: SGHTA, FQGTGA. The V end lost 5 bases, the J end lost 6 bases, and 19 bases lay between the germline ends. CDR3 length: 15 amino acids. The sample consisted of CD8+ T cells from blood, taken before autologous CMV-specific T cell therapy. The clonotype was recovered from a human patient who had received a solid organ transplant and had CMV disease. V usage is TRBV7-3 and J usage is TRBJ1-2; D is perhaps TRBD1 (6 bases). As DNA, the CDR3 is TGTGCCAGCAGCCCTGATGCCGGGACATTTAATGGCTACACCTTC. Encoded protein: CASSPDAGTFNGYTF.